The next 3 T cell receptor beta chains were all read from a single sample in a study of breast tumors, draining lymph nodes, adjacent tissues. Using its own MiXCR run on the multiplex PCR reads, TCRdb lists one record per CDR3 protein. In the table there are approximately 190,000 distinct CDR3 sequences, approximately 30% of which are singletons. Axillary draining lymph nodes of breast cancer patients supplied the node samples. What was sequenced was axillary lymph node tissue. These receptors originate from a female donor with breast cancer. Some clones in this sample may be carry-over from other donors' samples.

This chain links TRBV25-1 with TRBJ2-3, with a possible D match to TRBD2 (7 bases). Germline V gives CDR1 MGHDK, CDR2 SYGVNS. The CDR3 covers 14 residues. CDR3 nucleotide sequence: TGTGTCGGCAGTAGAGGGGGGGTCACAGATACGCAGTATTTT. It codes for CVGSRGGVTDTQYF.

On this clonotype: One junction end does not reproduce the germline sequence, and a read error may be involved. The chain recombines TRBV24-1 with TRBJ2-1; the match to TRBD2 covers 14 bases. Per germline, CDR1 KGHDR and CDR2 SFDVKD. The CDR3 has 16 amino acids. CDR3 in DNA: TGTGCCAGCAGTTTGAGGGGACTAGCGGGAGTGGATGAGCAGTTCTTC. This translates into CASSLRGLAGVDEQFF.

This clonotype has ten or more counts. The chain uses TRBV20-1 and TRBJ2-1, with D unresolved. Germline CDR1 reads DFQATT; CDR2 reads SNEGSKA (reference sequence). V was trimmed by 5 bases and J by 6 bases, leaving 11 bases between them. The CDR3 spans 12 residues. The CDR3 DNA reads TGCAGTGCTCAGAGAGGCGCCAATGAGCAGTTCTTC. It codes for CSAQRGANEQFF.